This T cell receptor beta chain was sequenced during a study of post-analysis software for immune sequencing data. Overall study context: Some patients lacked subtype; others had relapsing-remitting, secondary progressive or progressive-relapsing disease.

Every TCR beta cDNA library bore unique molecular identifiers. When about 0.85 to 11 million T cells were used, they gave hundreds of thousands of cDNA molecules. TCRdb re-analysed the PCR reads in MiXCR, keeping a single row per CDR3 protein. The sample yields about 500,000 distinct CDR3 sequences, around 40% seen once. This clonotype has just a few counts. Its antigen is unidentified. Whole-study findings and limits: The study found significantly lower normalized Chao1 diversity in multiple sclerosis patients than in controls. Roughly five TRBV segments appeared more often in patients than in controls, and TRBV5-6, TRBV5-1 and TRBV20-1 were among these. Samples from one preparation batch, clustered by F measure, grouped strongly together.

Per germline, CDR1 MGHRA and CDR2 YSYEKL. This CDR3 spans 16 amino acids. V was clipped by 1 base and J by 5 bases; unmatched bases: 8. Material: blood. The source of this sequence is a girl between 10 and 17 years old with multiple sclerosis. The gene calls are TRBV4-1 and TRBJ2-1, with 7 bases that match TRBD2. DNA for the CDR3: TGCGCCAGCAGCCAAGTGGGAGCGGGAAGAGACAATGAGCAGTTCTTC. This codes for CASSQVGAGRDNEQFF.